The next 17 T cell receptor beta chains were all read from a single sample in a study of T-cell reconstitution after alpha-beta-depleted transplantation in children (dated by TCRdb to the mid-2010s). Preparation of the library involved PCR. Reads for this sample came from an Illumina HiSeq 2500. TCR library preparation used molecular barcoding, with unique molecular identifiers applied to normalize quantification of the TCRbeta repertoire. Using fastp trimming at Q25 and MiXCR clonotype assembly, TCRdb reanalyzed the public sequencing data and kept in-frame beta chains. Each entry is one CDR3 protein sequence, shown with its most common DNA and genes. The sample records hundreds of thousands of distinct CDR3 sequences, under 30% of which are singletons. Approximately 14% of the sample is held by the ten biggest clonotypes. The intended sense of this specimen's treatment or condition label: allogeneic hematopoietic cell transplantation with graft depleted of TCRalphabeta T cells and CD19 B cells.

This specimen consisted of PBMCs, mostly from graft donor cells, obtained 360 days after TCRalphabeta/CD19-depleted stem cell transplant. All receptors come from a boy in the first two years of life who had a stem cell transplant for acute myeloid leukemia, so the T cells may come from the graft donor.

In its sample, this clonotype was seen many times. V and J are TRBV12-3 or TRBV12-4 and TRBJ2-7; 7 nucleotides align to TRBD2. V shed 4 bases and J 5 bases; nucleotides not matched to a gene: 2. The CDR3 length is 12 residues. The CDR3 DNA sequence: TGTGCCAGCAGTTACCGGGGGGACGAGCAGTACTTC. This sequence encodes CASSYRGDEQYF.

This clonotype was detected only a few times. The gene calls are TRBV7-9 and TRBJ1-1; no clear D gene. This CDR3 has 17 residues. Germline V gene lookup returns CDR1 SEHNR and CDR2 FQNEAQ (reference sequence). The V and J ends lost 3 bases and 0 bases respectively, with 17 bases between them. Here the CDR3 DNA reads TGTGCCAGCAGCTTCGAATCCGGTCTCGGGATGAACACTGAAGCTTTCTTT. Residues: CASSFESGLGMNTEAFF.

This clonotype was observed a handful of times. The rearrangement links TRBV28 to TRBJ2-5; 9 bases fit TRBD2. V dropped 11 bases and J dropped 5; count of bases not matched to a gene: 12. The CDR3 consists of 14 residues. From germline, CDR1 is MDHEN and CDR2 SYDVKM. DNA of the CDR3: TGTGCCGGCGGGGGGGGCCCCCCCGGGGAGACCCAGTACTTC. This codes for CAGGGGPPGETQYF.

Many counts were recorded for this clonotype. The chain recombines TRBV9 with TRBJ2-6, with 11 bases aligning to TRBD1. This CDR3 spans 20 amino acids. V lost 0 bases and J lost 4; bases outside the gene matches: 12. Germline values: CDR1 SGDLS, CDR2 YYNGEE. In DNA form, the CDR3 reads TGTGCCAGCAGCGTAGAACTATCTGGACAGGGGGCTCCGGGGGCCAACGTCCTGACTTTC. This sequence encodes CASSVELSGQGAPGANVLTF.

The gene calls are TRBV28 and TRBJ1-2; D not resolved. Germline V CDR1 and CDR2: MDHEN, SYDVKM. This CDR3 is built from 13 residues. The germline V and J ends were trimmed by 5 bases and 2 bases, with 9 bases remaining between them. Here the CDR3 DNA reads TGTGCCAGCAGTATGCTCCAGAACTATGGCTACACCTTC. This sequence encodes CASSMLQNYGYTF.

The chain couples TRBV18 to TRBJ2-3, with unresolved D. Germline lookup yields CDR1 KGHSH and CDR2 LQKENI. The CDR3 is 13 amino acids. Trimming left V 2 bases short and J 5 bases short, with 8 bases between. CDR3 coding DNA: TGTGCCAGCTCACCAATGAGGCTAGATACGCAGTATTTT. It yields the protein CASSPMRLDTQYF. Full variable domain (rest looked up from reference TRBV18 and TRBJ2-3): NAGVMQNPRHLVRRRGQEARLRCSPMKGHSHVYWYRQLPEEGLKFMVYLQKENIIDESGMPKERFSAEFPKEGPSILRIQQVVRGDSAAYFCASSPMRLDTQYFGPGTRLTVL.

This clonotype was counted ten times or more. The chain joins TRBV28 to TRBJ2-5, with TRBD1 matching 9 bases. Germline trimming cut 4 bases from V and 5 bases from J; bases unmatched to any gene: 5. CDR1 is MDHEN, CDR2 SYDVKM, per germline. The CDR3 is 14 amino acids. This CDR3 reads CASSYRGREETQYF. CDR3 DNA: TGTGCCAGCAGTTACAGGGGGCGAGAGGAGACCCAGTACTTC. The entire variable domain, with the rest obtained from reference TRBV28 and TRBJ2-5, is as follows: DVKVTQSSRYLVKRTGEKVFLECVQDMDHENMFWYRQDPGLGLRLIYFSYDVKMKEKGDIPEGYSVSREKKERFSLILESASTNQTSMYLCASSYRGREETQYFGPGTRLLVL.

The V and J genes are TRBV12-3 or TRBV12-4 and TRBJ2-2, with TRBD2 matching 8 bases. The CDR3 extends over 15 amino acids. J gave up 4 bases and V 2 bases, and 3 bases lay outside the gene matches. CDR3 nucleotides: TGTGCCAGCAGTTTAATAGCGGGGAGCACCGGGGAGCTGTTTTTT. Its protein product is CASSLIAGSTGELFF.

In its sample, this clonotype was seen many times. V usage is TRBV29-1 and J usage is TRBJ1-3; D is unclear. This CDR3 contains 13 residues. CDR1 and CDR2 (germline): SQVTM, ANQGSEA. Between the trimmed V and J ends, which lost 6 bases and 4 bases, there was a span of 13 bases. CDR3 coding DNA: TGCAGCGTCGTATGGTCGGGCGGAAACACCATATATTTT. Residues: CSVVWSGGNTIYF.

This clonotype occurred a few times. This CDR3 is CASRWRAEAYSYNEQFF. Here the CDR3 DNA reads TGTGCCAGCAGATGGAGGGCAGAAGCGTACTCCTACAATGAGCAGTTCTTC. The chain recombines TRBV2 with TRBJ2-1, with a weak D call TRBD2 (6 bases). Per germline, CDR1 SNHLY and CDR2 FYNNEI. The CDR3 consists of 17 residues. V was cut by 6 bases and J by 0 bases, with 18 bases left in between.

This clonotype appeared once. This rearrangement joins TRBV12-3 or TRBV12-4 to TRBJ2-5; TRBD2 aligns across 8 bases. There are 18 residues in the CDR3. The trim removed 6 bases at V and 5 bases at J, leaving 20 bases unmatched. The CDR3 DNA reads TGTGCCAGCAGCTCACCGGGAGGGGGACCCTTTTACTGGGAGACCCAGTACTTC. This gives the protein CASSSPGGGPFYWETQYF.

The chain is built from TRBV4-1 and TRBJ2-5; D is possibly TRBD1 (6 bases). Trimming took 4 bases from V and 0 from J, leaving 9 bases between them. Germline V lookup: CDR1 MGHRA, CDR2 YSYEKL. The CDR3 runs to 14 residues. DNA for the CDR3: TGCGCCAGCAGCCCCCGGGACAACCAAGAGACCCAGTACTTC. Its translation is CASSPRDNQETQYF.

There are many counts of this clonotype. V is TRBV5-1 and J is TRBJ2-2, with D possibly matching TRBD2 (5 bases). Germline V gene sequence: CDR1 SGHRS, CDR2 YFSETQ. Trimming left V 4 bases short and J 1 base short, with 8 bases between. The CDR3 is 14 residues long. The CDR3 DNA reads as TGCGCCAGCAGCCGCCGGGAGAACACCGGGGAGCTGTTTTTT. This encodes CASSRRENTGELFF.

This clonotype turned up a few times. The V and J genes are TRBV28 and TRBJ2-5; D call uncertain. CDR1 MDHEN and CDR2 SYDVKM come from the germline V gene. V was clipped by 1 base and J by 4 bases, with 19 bases between them. The CDR3 loop spans 17 amino acids. The CDR3 spells CASSLSASTGGLETQYF. The CDR3 coding sequence is TGTGCCAGCAGTTTATCGGCCTCAACGGGTGGGTTAGAGACCCAGTACTTC.

This sequence joins TRBV6-5 and TRBJ2-5; D gene ambiguous. The CDR3 covers 15 residues. V gave up 0 bases and J gave up 0 bases, with 8 bases separating them. CDR1 MNHEY and CDR2 SVGAGI come from the germline V gene. The CDR3 DNA reads TGTGCCAGCAGTTACTCGCCAGCCTACCAAGAGACCCAGTACTTC. Protein: CASSYSPAYQETQYF.

This clonotype was seen once. This sequence joins TRBV20-1 and TRBJ2-5; TRBD2 aligns across 8 bases. The CDR3 consists of 21 residues. Germline CDR1 reads DFQATT; CDR2 reads SNEGSKA (reference sequence). This CDR3 is CCARESLRTGWGLVKGETQYF. Written as DNA, the CDR3 is TGCTGCGCTAGGGAATCGCTCCGGACGGGTTGGGGACTAGTAAAGGGAGAGACCCAGTACTTC.

In its sample, this clonotype was seen many times. The J gene is TRBJ2-7, the V gene TRBV29-1; D possibly corresponds to TRBD1 (5 bases). Trimming left V 6 bases short and J 2 bases short, with 11 bases between. Per the germline V gene, CDR1 is SQVTM and CDR2 is ANQGSEA. The CDR3 contains 12 residues. Written as DNA, the CDR3 is TGCAGCGTCGGATTGGGGCCCTACGAGCAGTACTTC. Translating gives CSVGLGPYEQYF.